This T cell receptor beta chain was observed in a study of blood T cell repertoires in COVID-19. As for the study in general: In each case, the material was cDNA or gDNA derived from T cells, B-cell-depleted T cells, or PBMCs.

Per the study methods: Reference gene primers were amplified, and this amplification served to estimate nucleated cell counts. The protocol was immunoSEQ multiplex PCR, while the TCRdb copy is restricted to in-frame clones and leaves out a portion. The V and J calls and the clone size are those of that table, but D and trimming were determined from the DNA. This table has a few hundred thousand clones, approximately 84% appearing once. CDR3 length: 17 amino acids. V shed 4 bases and J 6 bases; nucleotides not matched to a gene: 15. Germline lookup yields CDR1 SGHNT and CDR2 YYREEE (reference sequence). Across under 25 US areas, participants ranged in age from about 18 to 90 years.

The chain uses TRBV5-4 and TRBJ2-1, with TRBD2 matching 8 bases. The sequence derives from a man aged 45-60 years who had recovered from COVID-19. Sequenced input: PBMCs or T cells enriched from blood (not recorded which). CDR3 in amino acids: CASSPTGAGVFFNEQFF. The DNA of the CDR3 is TGTGCCAGCAGCCCAACTGGAGCGGGGGTTTTTTTCAATGAGCAGTTCTTC. The whole variable domain, filled in from reference TRBV5-4 and TRBJ2-1, reads ETGVTQSPTHLIKTRGQQVTLRCSSQSGHNTVSWYQQALGQGPQFIFQYYREEENGRGNFPPRFSGLQFPNYSSELNVNALELDDSALYLCASSPTGAGVFFNEQFFGPGTRLTVL.